The 31 T cell receptor beta chains given below trace back to one sample, sequenced in a study of blood T cell repertoires in COVID-19. Profiling relied on immunoSEQ multiplex PCR, and the TCRdb table lists in-frame clones only, not all of them. The sample includes approximately 260,000 clones, approximately 84% of them seen just once. The material sequenced was peripheral blood. The receptors were gathered from a human donor in a cohort sampled during active COVID-19.

The V and J genes are TRBV10-1 and TRBJ1-5; 11 positions agree with TRBD1. With V trimmed by 6 bases and J by 7 bases, 8 bases remained unmatched. Germline V lookup: CDR1 WNHNN, CDR2 SYGVQD (reference sequence). CDR3 length: 15 amino acids. The CDR3 bases are TGCGCCAGCAGCCCTGGTGGACAGGGGGCCCAGCCCCAGCATTTT. Translated, it gives CASSPGGQGAQPQHF.

The rearrangement uses TRBV18 and TRBJ2-5; 11 bases are a match to TRBD1. The CDR3 covers 16 residues. Looked up from germline, CDR1 is KGHSH and CDR2 is LQKENI. J lost 2 bases, V lost 4 bases, and 6 bases had no gene match. The CDR3 protein is CASSQGTGGTQETQYF. Here the CDR3 DNA reads TGTGCCAGCTCACAAGGGACAGGGGGGACTCAAGAGACCCAGTACTTC. Drawing the rest from reference TRBV18 and TRBJ2-5, the complete variable domain is NAGVMQNPRHLVRRRGQEARLRCSPMKGHSHVYWYRQLPEEGLKFMVYLQKENIIDESGMPKERFSAEFPKEGPSILRIQQVVRGDSAAYFCASSQGTGGTQETQYFGPGTRLLVL.

The chain recombines TRBV10-2 with TRBJ1-6, with TRBD1 identical over 11 bases. Germline V gene sequence: CDR1 WSHSY, CDR2 SAAADI. The length of the CDR3 is 14 residues. V gave up 7 bases and J gave up 9 bases; unmatched junction bases: 5. CDR3 in amino acids: CASMVGTGGSPLHF. The CDR3 DNA follows: TGCGCCAGCATGGTAGGGACAGGGGGTTCACCCCTCCACTTT.

This chain connects TRBV18 to TRBJ2-1; 11 bases fit TRBD2. CDR1 KGHSH and CDR2 LQKENI come from the germline V gene. This CDR3 is built from 15 residues. Unmatched junction bases numbered 5, after V lost 6 bases and J lost 4 bases. CDR3 nucleotide sequence: TGTGCCAGCTCCGAACTAGCGGGAGAATACAATGAGCAGTTCTTC. Its protein is CASSELAGEYNEQFF.

The gene calls are TRBV6-5 and TRBJ1-1, with 7 bases matching TRBD1. CDR3 length equals 14 residues. Germline values: CDR1 MNHEY, CDR2 SVGAGI. The ends lost 10 bases at V and 0 bases at J; junction bases unmatched: 8. CDR3 DNA: TGTGCCACAAACAGGGGACGCCTGAACACTGAAGCTTTCTTT. Translated, it gives CATNRGRLNTEAFF.

Only one count was recorded for this clone. The chain recombines TRBV18 with TRBJ2-1, with TRBD2 matching 10 bases. The CDR3 is made up of 15 amino acids. V lost 2 bases, J lost 9 bases, and 7 bases stayed unmatched. The V gene's germline CDR1 is KGHSH and CDR2 LQKENI. CDR3 sequence (DNA): TGTGCCAGCTCACCAGGCAGCGGGGGGGCCAGTGAGCAGTTCTTC. It codes for CASSPGSGGASEQFF.

The chain employs TRBV13 and TRBJ2-1; 12 nucleotides align to TRBD1. CDR1 is PRHDT, CDR2 FYEKMQ, per germline (reference sequence). Losses at the gene ends were 4 bases for V and 8 bases for J; bases not matched to a gene: 6. The CDR3 consists of 15 residues. The DNA of the CDR3 is TGTGCCAGCAGCTGGGGACAGGGGGCCACCGATGAGCAGTTCTTC. This gives the protein CASSWGQGATDEQFF.

The CDR3 region has the DNA TGTGCCAGCAGTCCGGGGACAGGGGGCAGTCAGCCCCAGCATTTT. This gives the protein CASSPGTGGSQPQHF. The J gene is TRBJ1-5, the V gene TRBV27; 12 nucleotides line up with TRBD1. V trimming: 5 bases; J trimming: 6 bases; junction bases outside the gene matches: 5. There are 15 residues in the CDR3. Looked up from germline, CDR1 is MNHEY and CDR2 is SMNVEV (reference sequence).

The chain carries TRBV21-1 and TRBJ1-4; the table assigns TRBD1, which was not confirmed against the DNA. TRBV21-1 is annotated as a pseudogene. This CDR3 has 18 residues. In nucleotides, the CDR3 is TGTGCCAGCAGCAAAACCCCGGCCAGGGGCCGAACTAATGAAAAACTGTTTTTT. Residues: CASSKTPARGRTNEKLFF.

This sequence joins TRBV11-3 and TRBJ2-3; the D gene is possibly TRBD1 (6 bases). Germline CDR1 is SGHNT and CDR2 is YENEEA. The germline V and J ends were trimmed by 3 bases and 5 bases, with 9 bases remaining between them. The CDR3 contains 13 residues. The CDR3 spells CASSFRGVDTQYF. The CDR3 DNA reads as TGTGCCAGCAGCTTCAGGGGAGTAGATACGCAGTATTTT. The variable domain in full, with the rest retrieved from reference TRBV11-3 and TRBJ2-3, is EAGVVQSPRYKIIEKKQPVAFWCNPISGHNTLYWYLQNLGQGPELLIRYENEEAVDDSQLPKDRFSAERLKGVDSTLKIQPAELGDSAVYLCASSFRGVDTQYFGPGTRLTVL.

The chain employs TRBV29-1 and TRBJ1-4, with TRBD1 as a possible D gene (6 bases). V was cut by 1 base and J by 5 bases, with 8 bases left in between. The CDR3 covers 13 residues. Per germline, CDR1 SQVTM and CDR2 ANQGSEA. The CDR3 DNA reads TGCAGCGTTGAAGGGACAGCCAATGAAAAACTGTTTTTT. It translates to CSVEGTANEKLFF.

The rearrangement joins TRBV5-6 to TRBJ2-1; 7 bases fit TRBD1. Germline trimming cut 4 bases from V and 6 bases from J; bases unmatched to any gene: 13. This CDR3 is built from 16 residues. CDR1 is SGHDT and CDR2 is YYEEEE in the germline V gene. In DNA, the CDR3 is TGTGCCAGCAGCCGCCTCGAACAGGGGAGAGGCAATGAGCAGTTCTTC. Its protein product is CASSRLEQGRGNEQFF.

The chain is built from TRBV29-1 and TRBJ2-1; 10 nucleotides line up with TRBD1. Germline values: CDR1 SQVTM, CDR2 ANQGSEA. Trimming at V came to 6 bases and at J to 6 bases, leaving 8 bases not matched to a gene. The CDR3 totals 14 residues. The CDR3 nucleotides read TGCAGCGTCGGGGCCGGGACAGGGGTCAATGAGCAGTTCTTC. It encodes CSVGAGTGVNEQFF.

Turning to this clone: This sample also contains other DNA sequences that code for the same CDR3. The chain recombines TRBV5-1 with TRBJ2-7; D might be TRBD1 (6 bases). This CDR3 has 15 amino acids. Germline lookup yields CDR1 SGHRS and CDR2 YFSETQ. V gave up 0 bases and J gave up 2 bases, with 12 bases separating them. CDR3 sequence (DNA): TGCGCCAGCAGCTTGGCGTCCGGGACACCCTACGAGCAGTACTTC. It specifies CASSLASGTPYEQYF.

This chain connects TRBV20-1 to TRBJ2-5; 12 bases agree with TRBD2. The V gene end was trimmed by 3 bases and the J gene end by 4 bases; junction bases not matched to a gene: 12. The CDR3 consists of 17 residues. The germline V gene has CDR1 DFQATT and CDR2 SNEGSKA (reference sequence). In nucleotides, the CDR3 is TGCAGTGCTAGTGCGCTAGCGGGAGGGCCACGCGCAGAGACCCAGTACTTC. It encodes CSASALAGGPRAETQYF.

The chain joins TRBV6-1 to TRBJ2-2; 11 bases are shared with TRBD2. The V and J ends lost 2 bases and 11 bases, in that order; junction bases with no gene match: 13. The CDR3 loop spans 17 amino acids. Germline CDR1 MNHNS, CDR2 SASEGT. The CDR3 coding sequence is TGTGCCAGCAGTGAATACGCTAGCGGGGGGCCTATGGGCGAGCTGTTTTTT. It yields the protein CASSEYASGGPMGELFF.

The chain carries TRBV6-6 and TRBJ2-7, with TRBD1 matching 8 bases. This CDR3 region has 15 residues. CDR1 is MNHNY and CDR2 is SVGAGI in the germline V gene (reference sequence). Unmatched junction bases numbered 9, after V lost 4 bases and J lost 4 bases. The CDR3 nucleotides read TGTGCCAGCAGTTCGACAGGGGAAGGACTATACGAGCAGTACTTC. Its translation: CASSSTGEGLYEQYF.

CDR3 amino acids: CASSLDPSAPYNEQFF. In nucleotides, the CDR3 is TGTGCCAGCAGCTTAGATCCTAGCGCACCCTACAATGAGCAGTTCTTC. The chain recombines TRBV5-6 with TRBJ2-1, with a possible D match to TRBD2 (6 bases). Germline V gene data show CDR1 as SGHDT and CDR2 as YYEEEE. CDR3 length equals 16 residues. Trimming left V 2 bases short and J 2 bases short, with 14 bases between. The full variable domain, its missing parts supplied by reference TRBV5-6 and TRBJ2-1, is DAGVTQSPTHLIKTRGQQVTLRCSPKSGHDTVSWYQQALGQGPQFIFQYYEEEERQRGNFPDRFSGHQFPNYSSELNVNALLLGDSALYLCASSLDPSAPYNEQFFGPGTRLTVL.

The rearrangement links TRBV18 to TRBJ2-3; 11 bases align to TRBD2. The CDR3 length is 16 residues. Unmatched junction bases numbered 4, after V lost 2 bases and J lost 3 bases. Germline V CDR1 and CDR2: KGHSH, LQKENI. The CDR3 loop reads CASSPLPSGRTDTQYF. Written as DNA, the CDR3 is TGTGCCAGCTCACCATTGCCTAGCGGGAGGACAGATACGCAGTATTTT.

The V call is TRBV7-8, the J call TRBJ2-7; maybe TRBD2 (6 bases). Trimming removed 1 base from V and 2 bases from J, with 6 bases in between. There are 13 residues in the CDR3. The V gene's germline CDR1 is SGHVS and CDR2 FQNEAQ. The CDR3 DNA follows: TGTGCCAGCAGCTTAGGGACTACCTACGAGCAGTACTTC. Residues: CASSLGTTYEQYF.

This chain uses TRBV27 with TRBJ2-7, with 7 bases fitting TRBD2. Germline CDR1 and CDR2: MNHEY and SMNVEV (reference sequence). The trim removed 5 bases at V and 0 bases at J, leaving 10 bases unmatched. The CDR3 extends over 16 amino acids. CDR3 DNA: TGTGCCAGCAGTGGCGGGGCCGCGGGAGACTCCTACGAGCAGTACTTC. As protein: CASSGGAAGDSYEQYF.

This chain links TRBV5-8 with TRBJ2-5; 15 bases map to TRBD2. CDR1 SGHTS and CDR2 YDEGEE come from the germline V gene. The CDR3 sequence is 15 residues long. The V and J ends lost 3 bases and 5 bases, in that order; junction bases with no gene match: 2. The CDR3 here is CASSSGLAGGETQYF. The CDR3 DNA sequence: TGTGCCAGCAGCTCCGGACTAGCGGGGGGGGAGACCCAGTACTTC.

The CDR3 nucleotides read TGTGCCAGCAGACGAACAGGGGGCATTGAAGCTTTCTTT. It yields the protein CASRRTGGIEAFF. This chain joins TRBV6-6 and TRBJ1-1, with 9 bases matching TRBD1. Germline CDR1 is MNHNY and CDR2 is SVGAGI (reference sequence). The CDR3 is 13 amino acids. J lost 7 bases, V lost 6 bases, and 6 bases had no gene match.

This chain links TRBV11-2 with TRBJ2-7; 7 bases match TRBD1. This CDR3 spans 12 amino acids. In germline, CDR1 is SGHAT, CDR2 FQNNGV. V shed 4 bases, J shed 6 bases, and the junction held 3 bases outside the gene matches. DNA of the CDR3: TGTGCCAGCAGCTCGAACAGGGGCGAGCAGTACTTC. Protein sequence: CASSSNRGEQYF. Supplemented by reference TRBV11-2 and TRBJ2-7, the full variable domain reads EAGVAQSPRYKIIEKRQSVAFWCNPISGHATLYWYQQILGQGPKLLIQFQNNGVVDDSQLPKDRFSAERLKGVDSTLKIQPAKLEDSAVYLCASSSNRGEQYFGPGTRLTVT.

This sequence joins TRBV5-4 and TRBJ1-2; no clear D gene. The CDR3 is 14 residues long. V was pared by 3 bases and J by 8 bases, with 17 bases between. Germline loops: CDR1 SGHNT, CDR2 YYREEE (reference sequence). The CDR3 DNA follows: TGTGCCAGCAGCTCCGGGGAGCGGGCTCGGGGCTACACCTTC. Its translation is CASSSGERARGYTF.

The chain couples TRBV3-1 (or the pseudogene TRBV3-2) to TRBJ1-5; no definite D call. Trimming took 2 bases from V and 2 from J, leaving 16 bases between them. The CDR3 is 17 residues long. Germline assignment: CDR1 LGHDT and CDR2 YNNKEL (reference sequence). CDR3 nucleotide sequence: TGTGCCAGCAGCCAATCATCCGGGAGCGGAGGCAATCAGCCCCAGCATTTT. This gives the protein CASSQSSGSGGNQPQHF.

The chain carries TRBV2 and TRBJ1-1, with TRBD1 matching 10 bases. Germline lookup yields CDR1 SNHLY and CDR2 FYNNEI. The V segment lost 6 bases and the J segment 8 bases; nucleotides outside the gene matches: 3. The CDR3 has 12 residues. The CDR3 DNA sequence: TGTGCCAGCAGCCCGACAGGGGGCGAAGCTTTCTTT. Amino acid sequence: CASSPTGGEAFF.

The V and J genes are TRBV7-2 and TRBJ2-2, with 7 bases aligning to TRBD2. Germline CDR1 SGHTA, CDR2 FQGNSA. After removal of 4 bases from V and 0 bases from J, the junction contained 2 bases not matched to a gene. The CDR3 totals 15 residues. CDR3 sequence (DNA): TGTGCCAGCAGCTCTCGGGGGGCGAACACCGGGGAGCTGTTTTTT. Protein product: CASSSRGANTGELFF.

V usage is TRBV6-5 and J usage is TRBJ2-1, with 11 bases aligning to TRBD2. Germline values: CDR1 MNHEY, CDR2 SVGAGI. The CDR3 loop spans 15 amino acids. Unmatched junction bases numbered 5, after V lost 7 bases and J lost 3 bases. DNA of the CDR3: TGTGCCAGCACCCAAACTAGCGGGAGCTACAATGAGCAGTTCTTC. Its translation is CASTQTSGSYNEQFF.

The V call is TRBV24-1, the J call TRBJ2-5; 9 positions agree with TRBD1. This CDR3 has 16 amino acids. Per germline, CDR1 KGHDR and CDR2 SFDVKD. J lost 9 bases, V lost 3 bases, and 13 bases had no gene match. In DNA form, the CDR3 reads TGTGCCACCAGTGATAACACTGGGACAGGGAAAAAAGCCCAGTACTTC. Its protein is CATSDNTGTGKKAQYF.

The genes are TRBV24-1 and TRBJ2-5; 8 bases align to TRBD1. Germline loops: CDR1 KGHDR, CDR2 SFDVKD. V shed 4 bases, J shed 9 bases, and the junction held 12 bases outside the gene matches. There are 15 residues in the CDR3. This CDR3 is CATSDRTGSSEAQYF. In nucleotides, the CDR3 is TGTGCCACCAGTGACCGGACAGGGTCCTCAGAAGCCCAGTACTTC.